The T cell receptor beta chain described here comes from a study of molecular identifiers for immune sequencing clone quantification. Per germline, CDR1 MNHEY and CDR2 SMNVEV (reference sequence). CDR3 length: 16 amino acids. Of note for this clonotype: A much larger clone differs from this one at a single base, so this may be a read error.

TCRdb redid the calling of the PCR reads with MiXCR, one entry per CDR3 protein. The sample carries about 70,000 distinct CDR3 sequences, around 18% recorded once. The chain combines TRBV27 with TRBJ2-5; TRBD2 is a possible D gene (5 bases). Sequencing used naive CD8+ T cells from blood, with Jurkat cell RNA spiked in. This sample's subset: FACS-sorted CD8+CD4-CCR7+CD45RA+ naive T cells. The TCR sequence derives from a human donor in good health. Some libraries in this study had Jurkat cell RNA spiked in. CDR3 amino acids: CASSSGATGFQEAQYF. CDR3 nucleotides: TGTGCCAGCAGTTCTGGCGCCACGGGGTTCCAAGAGGCCCAGTACTTC.